This T cell receptor beta chain was recovered during a study of beta chain features in type 1 diabetes. Overall study: When patients were set against healthy donors, age, gender and cell yields were similar.

Since all of the isolated RNA was reverse transcribed, expressed TCRB transcripts were what got sequenced. Generated by immunoSEQ multiplex PCR, the TCRdb table keeps only in-frame clones and is missing some. The sample shows roughly 250,000 clones, approximately 20% of them seen only once. Worth noting for this clone: No antigen is known for it.

CDR3 length: 16 residues. Trimming removed 1 base from V and 0 bases from J, with 13 bases in between. Germline V gives CDR1 GTSNPN, CDR2 SVGIG (reference sequence). Study findings and constraints: Patients and controls would share equally any PCR tilt toward shorter templates. Individuals with type 1 diabetes displayed fewer insertions and more deletions at VDJ junctions. Moderate yet significant TCRB CDR3 shortening was seen in Type 1 diabetes patients in all four CD4+ subsets. Compared with healthy donors, patients appeared to share more similar naive, central memory and regulatory TCRB repertoires.

The sample comprised naive CD4+ T cells from blood. The sequence derives from a woman between 40 and 55 years old with type 1 diabetes. This chain links TRBV30 with TRBJ1-3, with D tentatively TRBD1 (5 bases). For the CDR3, the DNA is TGTGCCTGGAGTGGGGGCCTTGGATCCTCTGGAAACACCATATATTTT. Translated: CAWSGGLGSSGNTIYF.